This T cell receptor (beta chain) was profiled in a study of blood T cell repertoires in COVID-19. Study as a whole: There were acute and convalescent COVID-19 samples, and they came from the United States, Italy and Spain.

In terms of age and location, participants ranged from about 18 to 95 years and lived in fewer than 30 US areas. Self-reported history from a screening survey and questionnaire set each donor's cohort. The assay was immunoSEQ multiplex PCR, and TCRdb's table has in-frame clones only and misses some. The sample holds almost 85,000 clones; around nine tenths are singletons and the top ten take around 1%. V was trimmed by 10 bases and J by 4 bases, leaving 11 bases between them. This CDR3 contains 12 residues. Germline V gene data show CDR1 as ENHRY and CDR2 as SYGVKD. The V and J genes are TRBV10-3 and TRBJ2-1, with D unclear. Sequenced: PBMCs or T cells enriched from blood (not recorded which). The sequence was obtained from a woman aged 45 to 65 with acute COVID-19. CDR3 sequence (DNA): TGTGCCACCACGACGGGTTACAATGAGCAGTTCTTC. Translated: CATTTGYNEQFF.